A selection of T cell receptor beta chains follows, all from one sample in a study of blood T cell repertoires in COVID-19. TCRdb's table, derived via immunoSEQ multiplex PCR, lists solely in-frame clones and lacks some. The table has more than 95,000 clones, around four fifths seen once; the top ten hold more than 5%. The source material was peripheral blood. These receptors all come from a man between 60 and 70 years old with acute or convalescent COVID-19. CDR3s include the opening cysteine and the closing phenylalanine or tryptophan. A D gene is named only where the DNA matches it firmly. Some rows mark clone size as missing; the rest say once, few, many or name a class of expanded clone.

D gene	clone size	V gene	J gene	CDR3 DNA	CDR3 protein
-	-	TRBV12-3/TRBV12-4	TRBJ1-2	TGTGCCAGCAGCCAGGGTCCCCGCGGCTACACCTTC	CASSQGPRGYTF
TRBD2	-	TRBV3-1/TRBV3-2	TRBJ2-1	TGTGCCAGCAGCCAAGATCCGGGACTAGCGGGGTATGACGACAATGAGCAGTTCTTC	CASSQDPGLAGYDDNEQFF
TRBD1	-	TRBV19	TRBJ2-3	TGTGCCAGCAGAGACAGGGCTACAGATACGCAGTATTTT	CASRDRATDTQYF
-	-	TRBV21-1	TRBJ2-1	TGTGCCAGCAGCATTATAGCGGGGGTCTCCTACAATGAGCAGTTCTTC	CASSIIAGVSYNEQFF
-	-	TRBV30	TRBJ1-2	TGTGCCTGGAGTAAGGGGTATAACTATGGCTACACCTTC	CAWSKGYNYGYTF
TRBD1	-	TRBV25-1	TRBJ2-2	TGTGCCAGCAGTTTCAGCGGGACAGGGAATCCCGGGGAGCTGTTTTTT	CASSFSGTGNPGELFF
-	-	TRBV24-1	TRBJ2-1	-	CATSTSVAGVSYNEQFF
TRBD2	-	TRBV10-3	TRBJ2-3	TGTGCCATCAGTGACTCCGGCGGGGGGGCCGGAGATACGCAGTATTTT	CAISDSGGGAGDTQYF
-	-	TRBV2	TRBJ2-3	TGTGCCGGGAGGACAGGAATGGATACGCAGTATTTT	CAGRTGMDTQYF
-	-	TRBV3-1/TRBV3-2	TRBJ1-5	TGTGCCAGCAGCCCGACTTATAGCAATCAGCCCCAGCATTTT	CASSPTYSNQPQHF
-	-	TRBV30	TRBJ2-2	TGTGCCTGGAAGGGGTTGAGGACCGGGGAGCTGTTTTTT	CAWKGLRTGELFF
TRBD1	-	TRBV7-9	TRBJ1-2	TGTGCCAGCAGCTTAGACGGACAGGTTGTCTATGGCTACACCTTC	CASSLDGQVVYGYTF
-	-	TRBV24-1	TRBJ1-5	TGTGCCACCAGCTCAATGGGAGGCCAGCCCCAGCATTTT	CATSSMGGQPQHF
TRBD1	-	TRBV19	TRBJ2-6	TGTGCCAGTAGTGGGGGCGGTGACAGGGCCGGGGCCAACGTCCTGACTTTC	CASSGGGDRAGANVLTF
-	few	TRBV6-1	TRBJ1-3	TGTGCCAGCAGTGATCGGGGATCGCTCATCTCTGGAAACACCATATATTTT	CASSDRGSLISGNTIYF
TRBD1	-	TRBV6-5	TRBJ2-7	TGTGCCAGCAGGGTGACAGGGGGCGCGGTTAACGAGCAGTACTTC	CASRVTGGAVNEQYF
-	few	TRBV28	TRBJ1-2	TGTGCCAGCAGCCCCATGGGGGGTAGGGGCTACACCTTC	CASSPMGGRGYTF
-	-	TRBV28	TRBJ2-3	TGTGCCAGCAGTGCGGGGGCTAGCACAGATACGCAGTATTTT	CASSAGASTDTQYF
TRBD1	-	TRBV7-9	TRBJ1-3	TGTGCCTGGGATAGGGGGCCGGACACCATATATTTT	CAWDRGPDTIYF
-	-	TRBV5-1	TRBJ1-1	TGCGCCAGCAGCTTGGGGGCGCGGAACACTGAAGCTTTCTTT	CASSLGARNTEAFF
TRBD2	once	TRBV7-3	TRBJ2-1	TGTGCCAGCAGCACCTCTAGCGGGAACAATGAGCAGTTCTTC	CASSTSSGNNEQFF